This T cell receptor beta chain was recovered during a study of blood T cell repertoires in COVID-19 (dated by TCRdb to 2020 to 2022). Background for the entire study: The collaborator samples originated in the United States, Italy and Spain and spanned the acute and convalescent phases of COVID-19. Where available, HLA class I and class II types were taken from metadata supplied by the sample provider and were not determined by assay-based typing. Samples were obtained from the ongoing ImmuneRACE study (first 160 participants) and from 1,254 subjects provided by 6 global collaborators. A de-identified subject ID, COVID-19 status, age in years and sex were almost always included in the sample metadata. The repertoires were made available in a free public database intended to serve as a resource for research on the immune response to SARS-CoV-2. Subjects who had been exposed to COVID-19, were actively infected with it, or had recovered from it provided the deeply sampled blood TCRbeta repertoires that made up the dataset. The material from the prospective study consisted of cDNA or gDNA derived from T cells, B-cell-depleted T cells, or PBMCs. General conclusions and limits of the study: The quantity of clinical and demographic metadata differed by source and by participant and was supplied without curation.

TCRbeta CDR3 regions were amplified from genomic DNA using the immunoSEQ Assay, a bias-controlled multiplex PCR. Per the source publication's procedure: The number of nucleated cells in each sample was estimated from the amplification of reference gene primers within the assay. To quantify the absolute abundance of each unique TCRbeta CDR3 rearrangement, sequence reads were collapsed and filtered. For each sample, productive Simpson clonality was calculated by taking the square root of Simpson's diversity index across productive rearrangements. TCRdb took over this immuneACCESS table, retaining in-frame rearrangements with V and J assigned. Such tables are incomplete; in checked studies, under half of the missing clones stem from an unresolved V gene, and the remainder is unexplained. The V and J calls and clone size come from that table; D and trimming were worked out from the DNA. The sample includes around 17,000 clones, with over 75% observed a single time. Jointly, the top ten make up around 24% of the sample.

Sequences LNHDA (CDR1) and SQIVND (CDR2) are obtained from the germline V gene (reference sequence). The germline V end is reduced by 5 bases and the J end by 7 bases; junction bases left unmatched: 7. There are 15 amino acids in the CDR3, from cysteine to phenylalanine inclusive. Only the CDR3 DNA stays, 45 bases, in frame from base 1. In regard to this clone: The antigen it recognizes is unknown. Per-nucleotide qualities are absent, and no much larger clonotype sits a single base away.

Whole blood was collected in K2EDTA tubes by collaborating institutions according to the institutions' own protocols. Collaborator samples were shipped for TCRbeta analysis as frozen whole blood, isolated PBMCs, or DNA extracted from either sample type. Sequences were obtained from peripheral blood. Recombination joined TRBV19 with TRBJ2-1, with 11 middle bases fitting TRBD2. This TCR derives from a woman aged 70-85 years with active COVID-19. The nucleotides read TGTGCCAGTAGTGTGACTAGCGGGATGGGGAATGAGCAGTTCTTC. It translates as CASSVTSGMGNEQFF.